The 13 T cell receptor beta chains given below trace back to one sample, sequenced in a study of blood T cell repertoires in COVID-19. Assay: immunoSEQ multiplex PCR; the TCRdb copy retains only in-frame clones and omits some. The sample lists 250,000 to 300,000 clones; around 88% were seen once. The material sequenced was peripheral blood. These TCRs come from an elderly man with acute or convalescent COVID-19.

The chain employs TRBV28 and TRBJ1-3, with D uncertain. The V end was cut by 6 bases, the J end by 0 bases, with 15 bases between. This CDR3 comprises 16 residues. Looked up from germline, CDR1 is MDHEN and CDR2 is SYDVKM. CDR3 region: CASSNGLTGSGNTIYF. As DNA, the CDR3 is TGTGCCAGCAGCAATGGACTCACTGGCTCTGGAAACACCATATATTTT.

This chain joins TRBV28 and TRBJ1-2; D possibly corresponds to TRBD1 (6 bases). Trimming removed 5 bases at V and 4 bases at J, with 20 bases between. The CDR3 has 16 amino acids. Per germline, CDR1 MDHEN and CDR2 SYDVKM. The CDR3 DNA is TGTGCCAGCAGTCCCGGGGGGCAGGGGTCGGGCTATGGCTACACCTTC. This gives the protein CASSPGGQGSGYGYTF.

The chain couples TRBV20-1 to TRBJ2-5, with D uncertain. The V gene's germline CDR1 is DFQATT and CDR2 SNEGSKA (reference sequence). V gave up 6 bases and J gave up 4 bases, with 6 bases separating them. The CDR3 is 10 amino acids. The CDR3 loop is CSATRETQYF. In DNA form, the CDR3 reads TGCAGTGCGACTCGAGAGACCCAGTACTTC.

This clone was observed a handful of times. The rearrangement uses TRBV18 and TRBJ2-1; D gene ambiguous. There are 13 residues in the CDR3. Germline-derived CDR1 and CDR2 are KGHSH and LQKENI. The V end lost 3 bases, the J end lost 9 bases, and 12 bases lay between the germline ends. CDR3: CASSPSSGGEQFF. The CDR3 DNA follows: TGTGCCAGCTCACCTAGCAGTGGTGGTGAGCAGTTCTTC. The whole variable domain, remainder taken from reference TRBV18 and TRBJ2-1, is NAGVMQNPRHLVRRRGQEARLRCSPMKGHSHVYWYRQLPEEGLKFMVYLQKENIIDESGMPKERFSAEFPKEGPSILRIQQVVRGDSAAYFCASSPSSGGEQFFGPGTRLTVL.

In this sample, this clone turned up a few times. The chain has TRBV9 and TRBJ2-5; 7 positions match TRBD2. The CDR3 runs 15 residues. J was trimmed by 0 bases and V by 2 bases; bases with no gene match: 4. Looked up from germline, CDR1 is SGDLS and CDR2 is YYNGEE. The CDR3 region is CASSVMSGDQETQYF. In DNA form, the CDR3 reads TGTGCCAGCAGCGTGATGAGCGGGGACCAAGAGACCCAGTACTTC.

This chain connects TRBV27 to TRBJ1-1; 7 bases match TRBD1. CDR1 and CDR2 from the germline V gene are MNHEY and SMNVEV (reference sequence). The CDR3 is 13 amino acids. The V segment lost 5 bases and the J segment 4 bases; nucleotides outside the gene matches: 4. CDR3 residues: CASSPQGTTEAFF. In nucleotides, the CDR3 is TGTGCCAGCAGTCCACAGGGGACCACTGAAGCTTTCTTT.

The V call is TRBV18, the J call TRBJ2-5, with 7 bases fitting TRBD2. This CDR3 region has 14 residues. From germline, CDR1 is KGHSH and CDR2 LQKENI. The junction had 4 bases not matched to a gene; V was cut back by 2 bases and J by 4 bases. The CDR3 DNA reads as TGTGCCAGCTCACCAGATTGGGGGGGAGAGACCCAGTACTTC. Amino acid sequence: CASSPDWGGETQYF.

The chain employs TRBV7-9 and TRBJ2-7; TRBD1 aligns across 7 bases. V gave up 7 bases and J gave up 1 base; unmatched junction bases: 7. Germline V lookup: CDR1 SEHNR, CDR2 FQNEAQ (reference sequence). CDR3 length: 14 residues. CDR3 amino acids: CASTRQGLSYEQYF. The CDR3 DNA sequence: TGTGCCAGCACCAGACAGGGTTTGTCCTACGAGCAGTACTTC.

The gene calls are TRBV13 and TRBJ1-2, with 7 bases identical to TRBD1. Germline V lookup: CDR1 PRHDT, CDR2 FYEKMQ (reference sequence). The CDR3 is made up of 14 amino acids. Trimming cost V 2 bases and J 4 bases; bases outside gene matches: 4. CDR3 in amino acids: CASSLYTGVYGYTF. As DNA, the CDR3 is TGTGCCAGCAGCTTATATACAGGGGTCTATGGCTACACCTTC.

The CDR3 reads CASSTRTTDTQYF. CDR3 DNA: TGCGCCAGCAGCACCCGGACAACGGATACGCAGTATTTT. The V and J genes are TRBV5-1 and TRBJ2-3; D might be TRBD1 (5 bases). CDR3 length: 13 residues. Per germline, CDR1 SGHRS and CDR2 YFSETQ. Trimming pared 4 bases from V and 6 bases from J, leaving 12 bases between.

This chain uses TRBV6-1 with TRBJ2-7; 7 positions agree with TRBD1. This CDR3 is 18 amino acids long. Germline values: CDR1 MNHNS, CDR2 SASEGT. V shed 0 bases and J 0 bases; nucleotides not matched to a gene: 11. The CDR3 nucleotides read TGTGCCAGCAGTGAAGCGGGACAGTTAGGGCGATTCTCCTACGAGCAGTACTTC. It is translated as CASSEAGQLGRFSYEQYF.

The genes are TRBV5-6 and TRBJ2-1; D is possibly TRBD1 (6 bases). CDR1 is SGHDT and CDR2 is YYEEEE in the germline V gene. Trimming left V 3 bases short and J 0 bases short, with 13 bases between. The length of the CDR3 is 16 residues. The CDR3 coding sequence is TGTGCCAGCAGCTCCCAGGGGTACTACTCCTACAATGAGCAGTTCTTC. It specifies CASSSQGYYSYNEQFF.

The CDR3, as DNA: TGTGCCAGCAGGGCGACAGGGGGCCCATATAATTCACCCCTCCACTTT. This codes for CASRATGGPYNSPLHF. The rearrangement joins TRBV25-1 to TRBJ1-6; 10 bases line up with TRBD1. V dropped 6 bases and J dropped 4; count of bases not matched to a gene: 6. CDR3 length equals 16 residues. The germline V gene encodes CDR1 MGHDK and CDR2 SYGVNS.